Listed below are T cell receptor beta chains from one sample, sequenced in a study of T-cell reconstitution after alpha-beta-depleted transplantation in children. TCRdb fed the PCR reads into MiXCR, producing one record per CDR3 protein. The table shows around 360,000 distinct CDR3 sequences, with 10% to 13% occurring only once. Material: PBMCs from the stem cell graft donor, obtained from the stem cell graft. The receptor source for this set is a human donor who donated a stem cell graft to a child with acute lymphoblastic leukemia. Both conserved end residues are part of each CDR3. Fields, in order: V gene, D gene, CDR3 length, clone size, J gene, CDR3 protein, CDR3 DNA. The D gene is left open where the match is weak. Size values are once, few and many counts, or a class for expanded clones, and some rows have none.

v_gene: TRBV11-2
d_gene: TRBD2
len: 18
abundance: few
j_gene: TRBJ2-7
CDR3aa: CASSLDPGLAGPPYEQYF
CDR3nt: TGTGCCAGCAGCTTAGACCCGGGACTAGCGGGACCTCCCTACGAGCAGTACTTC

v_gene: TRBV7-9
d_gene: -
len: 14
abundance: few
j_gene: TRBJ1-2
CDR3aa: CASSPGGGAGGYTF
CDR3nt: TGTGCCAGCAGCCCCGGTGGGGGGGCGGGCGGCTACACCTTC

v_gene: TRBV20-1
d_gene: -
len: 15
abundance: -
j_gene: TRBJ2-3
CDR3aa: CSATALALSTDTQYF
CDR3nt: TGCAGTGCTACTGCCTTAGCGCTTAGCACAGATACGCAGTATTTT

v_gene: TRBV12-3/TRBV12-4
d_gene: -
len: 14
abundance: many
j_gene: TRBJ1-4
CDR3aa: CASSFGTGNEKLFF
CDR3nt: TGTGCCAGCAGTTTTGGGACGGGGAATGAAAAACTGTTTTTT

v_gene: TRBV21-1
d_gene: -
len: 16
abundance: many
j_gene: TRBJ1-2
CDR3aa: CASSKARYRGSYGYTF
CDR3nt: TGTGCCAGCAGCAAAGCGCGGTACAGGGGGAGCTATGGCTACACCTTC

v_gene: TRBV11-3
d_gene: -
len: 15
abundance: few
j_gene: TRBJ2-3
CDR3aa: CASSGGLTGTDTQYF
CDR3nt: TGTGCCAGCAGTGGTGGGCTGACGGGGACAGATACGCAGTATTTT

v_gene: TRBV29-1
d_gene: -
len: 13
abundance: few
j_gene: TRBJ2-3
CDR3aa: CSVGSGAADTQYF
CDR3nt: TGCAGCGTTGGTTCGGGAGCGGCAGATACGCAGTATTTT

v_gene: TRBV7-2
d_gene: -
len: 13
abundance: -
j_gene: TRBJ2-1
CDR3aa: CASSSQVYNEQFF
CDR3nt: TGTGCCAGCAGCTCCCAGGTCTACAATGAGCAGTTCTTC

v_gene: TRBV5-1
d_gene: -
len: 17
abundance: few
j_gene: TRBJ2-5
CDR3aa: CASSLAGSLGVQETQYF
CDR3nt: TGCGCCAGCAGCTTGGCAGGCTCGCTGGGGGTGCAAGAGACCCAGTACTTC

v_gene: TRBV7-6
d_gene: TRBD1
len: 17
abundance: few
j_gene: TRBJ2-6
CDR3aa: CASSYEAGGNGANVLTF
CDR3nt: TGTGCCAGCAGCTATGAGGCAGGGGGTAATGGGGCCAACGTCCTGACTTTC

v_gene: TRBV7-7
d_gene: -
len: 16
abundance: -
j_gene: TRBJ2-5
CDR3aa: CASSLGFSGHWETQYF
CDR3nt: TGTGCTAGCAGCTTAGGTTTCAGTGGGCATTGGGAGACCCAGTACTTC

v_gene: TRBV18
d_gene: TRBD1
len: 15
abundance: -
j_gene: TRBJ2-1
CDR3aa: CASSPLDRSYNEQFF
CDR3nt: TGTGCCAGCTCACCACTGGACAGGTCCTACAATGAGCAGTTCTTC

v_gene: TRBV3-1
d_gene: -
len: 12
abundance: many
j_gene: TRBJ1-1
CDR3aa: CASRGENTEAFF
CDR3nt: TGTGCCAGCAGGGGGGAGAACACTGAAGCTTTCTTT

v_gene: TRBV9
d_gene: -
len: 15
abundance: few
j_gene: TRBJ2-7
CDR3aa: CASSVEAFQSYEQYF
CDR3nt: TGTGCCAGCAGCGTAGAGGCTTTTCAGTCGTACGAGCAGTACTTC

v_gene: TRBV5-4
d_gene: -
len: 13
abundance: -
j_gene: TRBJ2-1
CDR3aa: CASSLSSVAEQFF
CDR3nt: TGTGCCAGCAGCTTAAGTAGCGTGGCTGAGCAGTTCTTC

v_gene: TRBV19
d_gene: -
len: 12
abundance: many
j_gene: TRBJ1-1
CDR3aa: CASSTGNTEAFF
CDR3nt: TGTGCCAGCAGTACAGGGAACACTGAAGCTTTCTTT

v_gene: TRBV20-1
d_gene: TRBD1
len: 17
abundance: -
j_gene: TRBJ2-5
CDR3aa: CCARPSQQGQEEETQYF
CDR3nt: TGCTGTGCTAGACCTTCTCAGCAGGGACAGGAGGAAGAGACCCAGTACTTC

v_gene: TRBV9
d_gene: -
len: 14
abundance: -
j_gene: TRBJ1-1
CDR3aa: CASTRGGRRTEAFF
CDR3nt: TGTGCCAGCACCCGGGGGGGGCGCCGGACTGAAGCTTTCTTT

v_gene: TRBV20-1
d_gene: TRBD1
len: 15
abundance: -
j_gene: TRBJ2-7
CDR3aa: CSARASDRTLYEQYF
CDR3nt: TGCAGTGCTAGAGCGTCGGACAGGACCCTCTACGAGCAGTACTTC

v_gene: TRBV20-1
d_gene: -
len: 13
abundance: -
j_gene: TRBJ2-7
CDR3aa: CSAREPGPYEQYF
CDR3nt: TGCAGTGCTAGAGAGCCGGGTCCCTACGAGCAGTACTTC

v_gene: TRBV29-1
d_gene: -
len: 14
abundance: once
j_gene: TRBJ2-5
CDR3aa: CSVRRVGKKETQYF
CDR3nt: TGCAGCGTACGACGGGTAGGGAAGAAAGAGACCCAGTACTTC

v_gene: TRBV3-1
d_gene: -
len: 17
abundance: -
j_gene: TRBJ2-7
CDR3aa: CASSLNPGGGRRYEQYF
CDR3nt: TGTGCCAGCAGCCTCAACCCAGGTGGCGGCCGACGGTACGAGCAGTACTTC

v_gene: TRBV4-1
d_gene: -
len: 13
abundance: -
j_gene: TRBJ2-2
CDR3aa: CASSQIGFGELFF
CDR3nt: TGCGCCAGCAGCCAAATCGGGTTCGGGGAGCTGTTTTTT

v_gene: TRBV4-1
d_gene: -
len: 13
abundance: few
j_gene: TRBJ2-5
CDR3aa: CASSTQGAKTQYF
CDR3nt: TGCGCCAGCAGCACCCAAGGGGCGAAGACCCAGTACTTC

v_gene: TRBV4-3
d_gene: -
len: 14
abundance: -
j_gene: TRBJ2-1
CDR3aa: CASSQDPWDNEQFF
CDR3nt: TGCGCCAGCAGCCAAGATCCCTGGGACAATGAGCAGTTCTTC

v_gene: TRBV29-1
d_gene: TRBD1
len: 14
abundance: few
j_gene: TRBJ2-2
CDR3aa: CSVGTGGYTGELFF
CDR3nt: TGCAGCGTTGGGACAGGGGGATACACCGGGGAGCTGTTTTTT

v_gene: TRBV7-9
d_gene: -
len: 15
abundance: -
j_gene: TRBJ2-1
CDR3aa: CASSASGRSYNEQFF
CDR3nt: TGTGCCAGCAGCGCCAGCGGGCGCTCCTACAATGAGCAGTTCTTC

v_gene: TRBV5-1
d_gene: TRBD1
len: 15
abundance: many
j_gene: TRBJ2-1
CDR3aa: CASSKDRGSYNEQFF
CDR3nt: TGCGCCAGCAGCAAGGACAGGGGCTCCTACAATGAGCAGTTCTTC

v_gene: TRBV29-1
d_gene: TRBD2
len: 14
abundance: -
j_gene: TRBJ2-1
CDR3aa: CSVTGTSGRNEQFF
CDR3nt: TGCAGCGTCACCGGGACTAGCGGGAGAAATGAGCAGTTCTTC